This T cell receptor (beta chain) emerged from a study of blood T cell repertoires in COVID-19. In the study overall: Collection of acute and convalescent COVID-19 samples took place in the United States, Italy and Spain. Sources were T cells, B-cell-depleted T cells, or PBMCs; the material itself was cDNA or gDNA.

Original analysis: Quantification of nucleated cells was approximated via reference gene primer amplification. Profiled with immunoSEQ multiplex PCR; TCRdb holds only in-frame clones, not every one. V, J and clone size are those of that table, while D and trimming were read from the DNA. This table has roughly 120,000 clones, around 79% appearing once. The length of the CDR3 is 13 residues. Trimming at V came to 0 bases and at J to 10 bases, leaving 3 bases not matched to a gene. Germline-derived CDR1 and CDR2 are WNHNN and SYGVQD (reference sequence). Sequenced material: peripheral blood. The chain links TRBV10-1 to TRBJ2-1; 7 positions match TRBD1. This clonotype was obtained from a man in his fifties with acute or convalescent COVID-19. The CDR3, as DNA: TGCGCCAGCAGTGAGTCGGACAGGAACGAGCAGTTCTTC. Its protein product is CASSESDRNEQFF.